This entry is about one T cell receptor (beta chain). Its specificity is not known. The study ran its PCR with 60 Vbeta and 13 Jbeta primers. This table comes from immunoSEQ multiplex PCR, and its TCRdb copy is limited to in-frame clones, with some not included. The sample contains 130,000 to 150,000 clones, nearly 80% of which appear only once. The sample originates from a study of cytomegalovirus exposure and HLA in healthy donors. Background on the study: Of over 350 genotyped donors, about 80% grouped in the Caucasian-associated ancestry cluster.

Study-level results: A later analysis reportedly found fewer N-insertions in an Asian-associated ancestry cluster than the roughly 670-donor mean. Researchers reportedly found TCR beta sequences accurately predicted most subjects' HLA-A and HLA-B alleles. The authors enumerated 150 to 200 TCR beta chains as linked to cytomegalovirus.

The specimen sequenced was PBMCs. This receptor was obtained from a man aged 35-49 years in good health and CMV-seropositive.

The chain's CDR3 is CASSRNQGVPYEQYF. Here the CDR3 DNA reads TGTGCCAGCAGCCGTAACCAGGGGGTCCCCTACGAGCAGTACTTC. This sequence joins TRBV27 and TRBJ2-7; 7 nucleotides match TRBD1. V lost 6 bases, J lost 2 bases, and 10 bases stayed unmatched. The CDR3 covers 15 residues. CDR1 and CDR2 (germline): MNHEY, SMNVEV (reference sequence).